This TCR beta chain was observed in a study of blood T cell repertoires in COVID-19. Study background: PBMCs, B-cell-depleted T cells, or T cells provided the cDNA or gDNA that made up the material.

V was shortened by 7 bases and J by 5 bases, with 11 bases between the two germline ends. Per germline, CDR1 LGHNT and CDR2 FRNRAP. This CDR3 has 12 residues. This clone showed up just a few times. Participant-reported clinical history was the basis for cohort assignment. Participants classified as exposed had met a COVID-19 case within 2 weeks before study entry. Per the original data handling: Amplification with reference gene primers provided the estimates of nucleated cell counts. TCRdb keeps only in-frame clones here, not all; method: immunoSEQ multiplex PCR. Clonal size and the V and J genes are those of that table, whereas D and trimming came from the DNA. The sample lists under 250,000 clones; 83% were seen once.

The V and J genes are TRBV12-5 and TRBJ2-5; D is possibly TRBD2 (5 bases). The receptor comes from a woman in her forties who had been exposed to COVID-19. The specimen was PBMCs or T cells enriched from blood (not recorded which). The chain's CDR3 is CASVGSGETQYF. Written as DNA, the CDR3 is TGTGCTAGTGTTGGTTCGGGGGAGACCCAGTACTTC.